These 10 T cell receptor beta chains were all obtained from the same sample, sequenced in a study of tumor-infiltrating lymphocytes in primary liver carcinoma. Total RNA and DNA came together from around 20-30 mg of bulk tissue without cell sorting. Total RNA amounting to roughly 0.5 ug was the source from which TCR beta cDNA was made with a constant-region primer. Library construction for TCR beta comprised three nested multiplex PCR rounds performed with slightly modified ARM-PCR. The first two PCR rounds used TRBV1-TRBV30 primers with a Cbeta primer, nine to ten cycles each. TCRdb fed the multiplex PCR reads into MiXCR, producing one record per CDR3 protein. The sample contains around 71,000 distinct CDR3 sequences, around 75% of which appear only once. Sample: liver tumor tissue from sampling region 4. Subset given: tumor region T4, right-lateral pole. These receptors originate from a woman aged 55-75 years with primary liver carcinoma and hepatitis B virus infection.

This clonotype was observed at least ten times. The gene calls are TRBV7-3 and TRBJ1-5; no definite D call. The V gene lost 5 bases and the J gene lost 1 base, with 6 bases spanning the gap. The germline V gene encodes CDR1 SGHTA and CDR2 FQGTGA. This CDR3 is 13 amino acids long. The CDR3 loop is CASSPDSNQPQHF. The CDR3, as DNA: TGTGCCAGCAGCCCGGACAGCAATCAGCCCCAGCATTTT.

There are a few counts of this clonotype. This chain connects TRBV28 to TRBJ2-7; D remains unclear. Trimming shortened V by 1 base and J by 2 bases, and 9 bases separated the two germline ends. The V gene's germline CDR1 is MDHEN and CDR2 SYDVKM. The CDR3 runs 14 residues. The CDR3 loop reads CASSLFPLTYEQYF. The CDR3 DNA follows: TGTGCCAGCAGTTTATTTCCCTTAACCTACGAGCAGTACTTC.

This clonotype has ten or more counts. J is TRBJ1-1 and V is TRBV5-1; D gene uncertain. Germline V gene lookup returns CDR1 SGHRS and CDR2 YFSETQ. Trimming left V 2 bases short and J 3 bases short, with 5 bases between. This CDR3 spans 12 amino acids. The CDR3 DNA sequence: TGCGCCAGCAGCTTCGGGGACACTGAAGCTTTCTTT. This gives the protein CASSFGDTEAFF.

This clonotype was picked up many times. This rearrangement joins TRBV6-1 to TRBJ2-3; D could derive from TRBD1 or TRBD2 (5 bases each). The CDR3 is 15 amino acids. Trimming shortened V by 5 bases and J by 5 bases, and 17 bases separated the two germline ends. Germline-derived CDR1 and CDR2 are MNHNS and SASEGT. CDR3 sequence (DNA): TGTGCCAGCAGTACTAGGGGCATGATTGGAGATACGCAGTATTTT. Its protein product is CASSTRGMIGDTQYF.

The chain recombines TRBV2 with TRBJ1-5; the match to TRBD1 covers 9 bases. The J segment lost 6 bases and the V segment lost 5 bases, leaving 8 bases of the junction unmatched. Germline V gene sequence: CDR1 SNHLY, CDR2 FYNNEI. The CDR3 extends over 15 amino acids. CDR3: CASSSQGQGSQPQHF. CDR3 nucleotides: TGTGCCAGCAGTTCCCAGGGACAGGGCTCTCAGCCCCAGCATTTT.

By proportion, this clonotype is medium-sized (0.01 to 0.1%). The V gene is TRBV11-1, the J gene TRBJ2-1, with D possibly called TRBD1 or TRBD2 (5 bases each). The CDR3 covers 15 residues. V dropped 2 bases and J dropped 5 bases, with 13 bases sitting between them. The V gene's germline CDR1 is SGHAT and CDR2 FQDESV (reference sequence). The CDR3 here is CASSLTMGVHNEQFF. CDR3 coding DNA: TGTGCCAGCAGCTTAACCATGGGGGTGCACAATGAGCAGTTCTTC.

This clonotype was seen at least ten times. This CDR3 reads CASSDYHGMFF. DNA for the CDR3: TGTGCCAGCAGTGACTACCATGGCATGTTTTTT. The rearrangement uses TRBV6-1 and TRBJ1-4; D remains unclear. Germline V gives CDR1 MNHNS, CDR2 SASEGT. With 3 bases removed from V and 15 bases from J, the gap between germline ends came to 11 bases. The CDR3 consists of 11 residues.

Remarks on this clonotype: Relative to the germline gene, one junction end is altered; a read error may explain this. The genes are TRBV30 and TRBJ1-2; D unclear. CDR1 and CDR2 from the germline V gene are GTSNPN and SVGIG (reference sequence). The CDR3 consists of 12 residues. CDR3 DNA sequence: TGTGCCTGGAGTGACGCTGACTATGGCCACACTTTC. This codes for CAWSDADYGHTF.

The chain carries TRBV12-3 or TRBV12-4 and TRBJ2-2; TRBD2 agrees at 11 bases. V lost 0 bases to trimming and J lost 13 bases; unmatched junction nucleotides: 10. The CDR3 is made up of 16 amino acids. The CDR3 DNA follows: TGTGCCAGCAGTTTAGCTAGCGGGAGGGCCCCCGGGTTGCTGTTTTTT. This sequence encodes CASSLASGRAPGLLFF.

This clonotype was seen at least ten times. The gene calls are TRBV28 and TRBJ1-4; D is unclear. There are 14 residues in the CDR3. V was pared by 10 bases and J by 7 bases, with 19 bases between. CDR1 is MDHEN and CDR2 is SYDVKM in the germline V gene. DNA of the CDR3: TGTGCCATCAAACCTGCGGGATTCGCTGAAAAACTGTTTTTT. Its protein product is CAIKPAGFAEKLFF. Variable domain in full (rest from reference TRBV28 and TRBJ1-4): DVKVTQSSRYLVKRTGEKVFLECVQDMDHENMFWYRQDPGLGLRLIYFSYDVKMKEKGDIPEGYSVSREKKERFSLILESASTNQTSMYLCAIKPAGFAEKLFFGSGTQLSVL.